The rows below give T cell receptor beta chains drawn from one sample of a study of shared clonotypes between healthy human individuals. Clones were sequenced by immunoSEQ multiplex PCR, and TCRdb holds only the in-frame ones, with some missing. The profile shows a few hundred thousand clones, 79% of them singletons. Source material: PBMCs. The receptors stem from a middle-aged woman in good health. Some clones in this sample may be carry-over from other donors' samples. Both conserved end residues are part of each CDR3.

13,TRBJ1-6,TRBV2,CASRPGPNSPLHF
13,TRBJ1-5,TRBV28,CASSQGTAQPQHF
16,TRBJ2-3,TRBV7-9,CASSPGLAGGTDTQYF
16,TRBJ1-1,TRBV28,CASRTQGARENTEAFF
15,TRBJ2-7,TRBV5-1,CASRPTSGLSYEQYF
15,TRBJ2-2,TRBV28,CASSLLSGSAGELFF
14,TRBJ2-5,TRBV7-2,CASSLSGGAETQYF
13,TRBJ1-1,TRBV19,CASSGRLNTEAFF
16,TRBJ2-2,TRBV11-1,CASSPWTSGTTGELFF
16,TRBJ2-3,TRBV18,CASSPWTSGSTDTQYF
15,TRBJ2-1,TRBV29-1,CSVGRLASSYNEQFF
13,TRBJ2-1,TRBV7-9,CASSSAVYNEQFF
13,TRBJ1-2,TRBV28,CASSLMGGYGYTF
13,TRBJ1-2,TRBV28,CASSGGTGSGYTF
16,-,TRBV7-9,CASSQSSGLRGAEQYF
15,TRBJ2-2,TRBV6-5,CASNIRQANTGELFF
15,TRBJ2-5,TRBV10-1,CASVGTSGSRETQYF
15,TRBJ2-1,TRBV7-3,CASSLSLAGGDEQFF
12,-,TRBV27,CASIVGVYEQYF
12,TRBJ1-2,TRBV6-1,CASSDNHYGYTF
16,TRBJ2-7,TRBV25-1,CASSELGTSSSYEQYF
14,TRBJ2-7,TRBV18,CASSPPTGTYEQYF
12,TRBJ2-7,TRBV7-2,CASSLAQGDEYF
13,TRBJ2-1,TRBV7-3,CASSPSSFDEQFF
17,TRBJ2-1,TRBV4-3,CASSQSYLAGLYNEQFF
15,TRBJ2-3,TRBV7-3,CASSLRLSGADTQYF
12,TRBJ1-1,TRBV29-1,CSVEKGGTEAFF
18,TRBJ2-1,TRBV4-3,CASSQEGLAGSSYNEQFF
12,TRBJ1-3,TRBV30,CAWGVSGNTIYF
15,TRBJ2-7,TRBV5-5,CASSVDTSGSYEQYF
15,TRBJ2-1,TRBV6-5,CASRTAGGVYNEQFF
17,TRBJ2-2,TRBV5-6,CASSPLAVGGSTGELFF
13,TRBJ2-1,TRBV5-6,CASSLGLYNEQFF
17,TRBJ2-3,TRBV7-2,CASSLEHGTESTDTQYF
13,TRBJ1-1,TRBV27,CASSLYGLAEAFF
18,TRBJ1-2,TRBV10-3,CAITESVGGRYSNYGYTF
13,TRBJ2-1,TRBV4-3,CASSREVSREQFF
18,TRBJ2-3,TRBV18,CASSPPQGAGTSTDTQYF
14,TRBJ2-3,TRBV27,CASSSAAIRGTQYF
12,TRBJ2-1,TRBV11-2,CASSLGINEQFF
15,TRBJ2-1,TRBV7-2,CASSLGALGGNEQFF
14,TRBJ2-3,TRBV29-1,CSVAERQGRDTQYF
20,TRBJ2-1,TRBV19,CASSPYRSGTSGSSYNEQFF
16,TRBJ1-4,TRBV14,CASSQITALPNEKLFF
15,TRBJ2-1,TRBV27,CASSFPPGARNEQFF
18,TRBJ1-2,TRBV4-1,CASSLAVIGAGGSYGYTF
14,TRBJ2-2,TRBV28,CASSLQGLPGELFF
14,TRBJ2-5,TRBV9,CASSVGWGGETQYF
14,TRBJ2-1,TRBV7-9,CASSIGRSYNEQFF